A single sample gave rise to the 8 T cell receptor beta chains below, sequenced in a study of Graves' ophthalmopathy and Graves' hyperthyroidism (dated by TCRdb to between 2017 and 2018). Instrument on record: Illumina HiSeq 2000. For repertoire sequencing, TCR beta CDR3 regions were amplified from RNA transcripts. HTBI primers and the Qiagen OneStep RT-PCR kit were used in a first-round RT-PCR, which was followed by a second-round multiplex PCR, size selection and purification. TCRdb took the public reads, trimmed them with fastp at Q25, ran MiXCR for clone calling and kept in-frame beta chains. CDR3 protein duplicates are merged, each entry listing the most common genes and DNA. The sample includes under 800,000 distinct CDR3 sequences, with about 20% observed a single time. Clones ranked in the top ten supply about 6.6% of the sample. The sequencing sample was made of peripheral blood. These receptors originate from a woman between 18 and 29 years old with stable Graves' hyperthyroidism. Some clones in this sample may be carry-over from other donors' samples. Donor details come from another sample of the same person, matched by shared clones.

The chain employs TRBV4-1 and TRBJ1-5; possible D gene TRBD1, 6 bases. CDR1 and CDR2 from the germline V gene are MGHRA and YSYEKL. The CDR3 runs to 15 residues. Trimming pared 1 base from V and 7 bases from J, leaving 14 bases between. The CDR3 nucleotides read TGCGCCAGCAGCCAAGCCCCGTCGGGGGGCCAGCCCCAGCATTTT. It yields the protein CASSQAPSGGQPQHF.

This clonotype has a count of ten or more. This chain connects TRBV3-1 to TRBJ1-1; D not certain. CDR1 is LGHDT and CDR2 is YNNKEL in the germline V gene (reference sequence). The CDR3 spans 15 residues. V was shortened by 3 bases and J by 0 bases, with 11 bases between the two germline ends. CDR3 bases: TGTGCCAGCAGCCAGGGGTACGGCTTGAACACTGAAGCTTTCTTT. Amino acid sequence: CASSQGYGLNTEAFF.

This clonotype came up a few times. The conserved closing phenylalanine or tryptophan is absent in this CDR3, likely reflecting a read error. The V and J genes are TRBV12-3 or TRBV12-4 and TRBJ2-4; D tentatively fits TRBD1 or TRBD2 (5 bases each). The CDR3 totals 13 residues. Trimming pared 6 bases from V and 7 bases from J, leaving 13 bases between. This CDR3 reads CASSLGTYNIQYL. Here the CDR3 DNA reads TGTGCCAGCAGCCTCGGGACGTATAACATTCAGTACCTC.

In this sample, this clonotype turned up many times. A much larger clonotype is one base distant, so this may be a read error. The chain uses TRBV12-3 or TRBV12-4 and TRBJ1-2; D not certain. This CDR3 spans 16 amino acids. Deletions cut 4 bases from V and 4 bases from J, with 19 bases between. CDR3 sequence: CASSSVRGSLGYGYTF. The CDR3 region has the DNA TGTGCCAGCAGTTCAGTACGGGGATCATTGGGCTATGGCTACACCTTC.

Ten or more counts support this clonotype. The chain couples TRBV7-2 to TRBJ2-5; no definite D call. The CDR3 spans 11 residues. Germline CDR1 and CDR2: SGHTA and FQGNSA. Trimming left V 6 bases short and J 5 bases short, with 7 bases between. Written as DNA, the CDR3 is TGTGCCAGCAGTAGCTCGGAGACCCAGTACTTC. Protein product: CASSSSETQYF.

This clonotype has just a few counts. A much larger clone differs from this one at a single base, so this may be a read error. The chain carries TRBV12-3 or TRBV12-4 and TRBJ1-1; maybe TRBD1 (5 bases). The CDR3 runs to 11 residues. CDR3 sequence (DNA): TGTGCCAGCAGCTCAGGGTCCGAAGCTTGCTTT. Encoded protein: CASSSGSEACF.

This clonotype has ten or more counts. V and J are TRBV25-1 and TRBJ2-2; 10 bases match TRBD2. The V gene end was trimmed by 5 bases and the J gene end by 6 bases; junction bases not matched to a gene: 6. Germline CDR1 is MGHDK and CDR2 is SYGVNS. The CDR3 extends over 15 amino acids. In nucleotides, the CDR3 is TGTGCCAGCAGTCGAGCGGGGGGGCGATCCGGGGAGCTGTTTTTT. Protein sequence: CASSRAGGRSGELFF.

This clonotype has a count of ten or more. The chain combines TRBV6-5 with TRBJ1-5; TRBD1 aligns across 7 bases. The germline V gene has CDR1 MNHEY and CDR2 SVGAGI. J gave up 2 bases and V 5 bases, and 6 bases lay outside the gene matches. The CDR3 spans 15 residues. The CDR3 DNA is TGTGCCAGCAGTCGATCTACAGGGGGCAATCAGCCCCAGCATTTT. Translated, it gives CASSRSTGGNQPQHF.